Reported below is one TCR beta chain. The entry originates in a study of blood T cells in healthy people across ages. Russia was home to the donors, healthy Caucasian individuals aged about 6 to 90. Germline CDR1 and CDR2: SQVTM and ANQGSEA. Trimming took 5 bases from V and 2 from J, leaving 15 bases between them. The CDR3 is 14 residues long. A second PCR, run for roughly 7 to 11 cycles, used a sample-barcoded 5' primer plus a J-beta primer mix. TCRdb processed the 5' RACE reads anew with MiXCR; each CDR3 protein has one entry. This sample carries 450,000 to 650,000 distinct CDR3 sequences, approximately 25% of them seen once, and the ten largest clones take just over 8.5%. The same data also went into a second study, on T cells of mothers and their children.

The sample was blood. The chain recombines TRBV29-1 with TRBJ1-2, with a weak D call TRBD1 (5 bases). The origin of this receptor is a boy between 10 and 17 years old in good health. The CDR3 DNA reads as TGCAGCGTTCCGGGACCGAGTACGAACTATGGCTACACCTTC. As protein: CSVPGPSTNYGYTF.